These 25 T cell receptor beta chains came from one sample sequenced in a study of T cell responses to AZD1222 COVID-19 vaccine. Profiled with immunoSEQ multiplex PCR; TCRdb holds only in-frame clones, not every one. The repertoire holds approximately 85,000 clones, with 65% to 90% as singletons. Sequences were derived from peripheral blood, sampled on day 0 of AZD1222 vaccination. Receptors were obtained from an adult in good health.

This chain joins TRBV28 and TRBJ2-5, with D perhaps TRBD2 (6 bases). Per the germline V gene, CDR1 is MDHEN and CDR2 is SYDVKM. CDR3 length equals 14 residues. V lost 5 bases and J 2 bases, leaving 12 bases between the germline ends. CDR3 sequence (DNA): TGTGCCAGCAGTATGGCGGGAAGGCAAGAGACCCAGTACTTC. This encodes CASSMAGRQETQYF.

The chain has TRBV6-2 or TRBV6-3 and TRBJ2-2; D possibly corresponds to TRBD1 (6 bases). CDR1 is MNHEY and CDR2 is SVGEGT in the germline V gene. The CDR3 extends over 15 amino acids. Between the trimmed V and J ends, which lost 6 bases and 4 bases, there was a span of 15 bases. CDR3 loop: CASSRQAPSTGELFF. In nucleotides, the CDR3 is TGTGCCAGCAGCCGACAGGCCCCGAGCACCGGGGAGCTGTTTTTT.

V is TRBV18 and J is TRBJ1-1, with D uncertain. Trimming removed 1 base at V and 7 bases at J, with 7 bases between. This CDR3 comprises 12 residues. Germline values: CDR1 KGHSH, CDR2 LQKENI. The CDR3 DNA reads as TGTGCCAGCTCACCACTTACGGGTGAAGCTTTCTTT. It codes for CASSPLTGEAFF.

CDR3 protein: CASSLDRTGGISGNTIYF. CDR3 sequence (DNA): TGTGCCAGCAGCTTGGACAGAACAGGGGGGATTTCTGGAAACACCATATATTTT. This chain connects TRBV5-5 to TRBJ1-3; 8 nucleotides match TRBD1. The CDR3 is 18 residues long. The trim removed 0 bases at V and 1 base at J, leaving 9 bases unmatched. Germline V gene lookup returns CDR1 SGHKS and CDR2 YYEKEE (reference sequence).

The rearrangement joins TRBV19 to TRBJ1-1, with 9 bases that match TRBD1. V trimming: 3 bases; J trimming: 0 bases; junction bases outside the gene matches: 11. This CDR3 is 18 amino acids long. The germline gives CDR1 LNHDA, CDR2 SQIVND (reference sequence). The CDR3 spells CASSIWAGQGDMNTEAFF. DNA for the CDR3: TGTGCCAGTAGTATTTGGGCGGGACAGGGTGACATGAACACTGAAGCTTTCTTT.

J is TRBJ2-7 and V is TRBV7-7; D call uncertain. The germline V and J ends were trimmed by 1 base and 1 base, with 11 bases remaining between them. Germline V CDR1 and CDR2: SSHAT, FNYEAQ (reference sequence). The CDR3 is made up of 15 amino acids. In nucleotides, the CDR3 is TGTGCCAGCAGCTTAGGGGGTGAAGGGTCCTACGAGCAGTACTTC. Amino acids: CASSLGGEGSYEQYF.

The rearrangement uses TRBV2 and TRBJ1-3; D gene uncertain. The CDR3 totals 14 residues. The germline V gene has CDR1 SNHLY and CDR2 FYNNEI. V lost 0 bases and J 2 bases, leaving 5 bases between the germline ends. The DNA of the CDR3 is TGTGCCAGCAGTGAAGCGCGTACTGGAAACACCATATATTTT. The encoded protein is CASSEARTGNTIYF.

This chain links TRBV11-2 with TRBJ2-2; 8 bases fit TRBD1. There are 15 residues in the CDR3. V shed 5 bases, J shed 4 bases, and the junction held 6 bases outside the gene matches. The germline V gene encodes CDR1 SGHAT and CDR2 FQNNGV. In DNA form, the CDR3 reads TGTGCCAGCAGCCGCGACAGGGGAAGCACCGGGGAGCTGTTTTTT. Amino acids: CASSRDRGSTGELFF.

This chain links TRBV7-8 with TRBJ2-2; D is uncertain. The CDR3 is 15 residues long. CDR1 is SGHVS, CDR2 FQNEAQ, per germline. V lost 5 bases, J lost 6 bases, and 16 bases lay in between. CDR3 nucleotide sequence: TGTGCCAGCAGCGTTAGGGCCACTGACTCCGGGGAGCTGTTTTTT. It translates to CASSVRATDSGELFF.

This chain uses TRBV7-2 with TRBJ1-4; D remains unclear. This CDR3 spans 14 amino acids. Trimming took 3 bases from V and 8 from J, leaving 13 bases between them. In germline, CDR1 is SGHTA, CDR2 FQGNSA. Written as DNA, the CDR3 is TGTGCCAGCAGCTTGGGCGTACACCAAGAAAAACTGTTTTTT. Protein product: CASSLGVHQEKLFF.

The CDR3 DNA is TGTGCCAGCAGCTTGGACAGGGCCTATGGCTACACCTTC. Translating gives CASSLDRAYGYTF. The chain links TRBV5-8 to TRBJ1-2; the D gene is possibly TRBD1 (6 bases). Germline V gene data show CDR1 as SGHTS and CDR2 as YDEGEE. CDR3 length: 13 residues. Between the trimmed V and J ends, which lost 0 bases and 4 bases, there was a span of 7 bases.

The chain uses TRBV7-2 and TRBJ2-3; either TRBD1 or TRBD2 may fit D (5 bases each). The CDR3 contains 13 residues. V lost 6 bases, J lost 4 bases, and 11 bases lay in between. Germline values: CDR1 SGHTA, CDR2 FQGNSA. DNA of the CDR3: TGTGCCAGCAGTCTAGTGGGGGCAGATACGCAGTATTTT. Residues: CASSLVGADTQYF.

This clone was seen repeatedly, ten times or more. CDR3 residues: CASSLAGGSTEAFF. Here the CDR3 DNA reads TGTGCCAGCAGCTTAGCGGGGGGAAGCACTGAAGCTTTCTTT. The V call is TRBV7-2, the J call TRBJ1-1, with a weak D call TRBD1 (5 bases). CDR1 SGHTA and CDR2 FQGNSA come from the germline V gene. There are 14 residues in the CDR3. Trimming stripped 0 bases from V and 4 bases from J, with 9 bases between. Supplemented by reference TRBV7-2 and TRBJ1-1, the full variable domain reads GAGVSQSPSNKVTEKGKDVELRCDPISGHTALYWYRQSLGQGLEFLIYFQGNSAPDKSGLPSDRFSAERTGGSVSTLTIQRTQQEDSAVYLCASSLAGGSTEAFFGQGTRLTVV.

J is TRBJ2-1 and V is TRBV18; D ambiguous. Germline V gene lookup returns CDR1 KGHSH and CDR2 LQKENI. This CDR3 region has 13 residues. Trimming removed 2 bases from V and 4 bases from J, with 6 bases in between. CDR3 bases: TGTGCCAGCTCACCAAGCCAGTACAATGAGCAGTTCTTC. It codes for CASSPSQYNEQFF. Variable domain in full (rest from reference TRBV18 and TRBJ2-1): NAGVMQNPRHLVRRRGQEARLRCSPMKGHSHVYWYRQLPEEGLKFMVYLQKENIIDESGMPKERFSAEFPKEGPSILRIQQVVRGDSAAYFCASSPSQYNEQFFGPGTRLTVL.

The chain joins TRBV18 to TRBJ2-4; D remains ambiguous. Germline values: CDR1 KGHSH, CDR2 LQKENI. The V end lost 1 base, the J end lost 0 bases, and 7 bases lay between the germline ends. The CDR3 sequence is 15 residues long. CDR3 bases: TGTGCCAGCTCACCACGAGGCAGAGCCAAAAACATTCAGTACTTC. Translation gives CASSPRGRAKNIQYF.

The chain couples TRBV14 to TRBJ1-2; the D gene is possibly TRBD1 (5 bases). The CDR3 sequence is 13 residues long. Germline V CDR1 and CDR2: SGHDN, FVKESK. V gave up 1 base and J gave up 4 bases, with 7 bases separating them. CDR3 bases: TGTGCCAGCAGCCAAGGGACAAGCTATGGCTACACCTTC. This sequence encodes CASSQGTSYGYTF.

This clone was seen just once. This sequence joins TRBV11-2 and TRBJ2-1, with 9 bases lining up with TRBD1. V dropped 2 bases and J dropped 8; count of bases not matched to a gene: 10. This CDR3 spans 16 amino acids. The germline V gene has CDR1 SGHAT and CDR2 FQNNGV. For the CDR3, the DNA is TGTGCCAGCAGCTTAAAGACAGGGGGGCGCCCCGATGAGCAGTTCTTC. It is translated as CASSLKTGGRPDEQFF.

The chain uses TRBV18 and TRBJ1-5, with D unresolved. V lost 2 bases to trimming and J lost 3 bases, with 14 bases between them. The CDR3 has 16 residues. Germline CDR1 and CDR2: KGHSH and LQKENI. In nucleotides, the CDR3 is TGTGCCAGCTCACCAGCGGGCACCCCCGCCAATCAGCCCCAGCATTTT. Protein product: CASSPAGTPANQPQHF. Full variable domain (remainder filled in from reference TRBV18 and TRBJ1-5): NAGVMQNPRHLVRRRGQEARLRCSPMKGHSHVYWYRQLPEEGLKFMVYLQKENIIDESGMPKERFSAEFPKEGPSILRIQQVVRGDSAAYFCASSPAGTPANQPQHFGDGTRLSIL.

The chain links TRBV7-2 to TRBJ2-5, with 7 bases that match TRBD2. J was trimmed by 5 bases and V by 5 bases; bases with no gene match: 8. Germline V gene sequence: CDR1 SGHTA, CDR2 FQGNSA. The CDR3 sequence is 14 residues long. The CDR3 spells CASSTGWGGETQYF. The CDR3 nucleotides read TGTGCCAGCAGCACCGGGTGGGGAGGGGAGACCCAGTACTTC.

The rearrangement links TRBV3-1 (or the pseudogene TRBV3-2) to TRBJ2-6, with D tentatively TRBD1 or TRBD2 (6 bases each). The CDR3 has 15 residues. V lost 4 bases, J lost 2 bases, and 9 bases lay in between. Germline V lookup: CDR1 LGHDT, CDR2 YNNKEL (reference sequence). The CDR3 spells CASSLGGPGANVLTF. CDR3 DNA sequence: TGTGCCAGCAGCCTAGGGGGGCCTGGGGCCAACGTCCTGACTTTC.

This chain links TRBV4-2 with TRBJ2-2, with D perhaps being TRBD1 or TRBD2 (5 bases each). Germline values: CDR1 LGHNA, CDR2 YNFKEQ. V lost 10 bases to trimming and J lost 1 base, with 19 bases between them. The CDR3 length is 16 residues. CDR3 sequence: CATANAPGGNTGELFF. The CDR3 DNA reads as TGTGCCACCGCCAACGCCCCTGGGGGGAACACCGGGGAGCTGTTTTTT.

The chain carries TRBV6-4 and TRBJ1-2, with 7 nucleotides matching TRBD1. Germline loops: CDR1 MRHNA, CDR2 SNTAGT. This CDR3 has 16 amino acids. V gave up 3 bases and J gave up 1 base; unmatched junction bases: 8. In DNA, the CDR3 is TGTGCCAGCAGTGAATTTTCCGGGACAGTTAACTATGGCTACACCTTC. Its translation is CASSEFSGTVNYGYTF.

The V and J genes are TRBV19 and TRBJ1-1; TRBD1 aligns across 8 bases. Trimming took 5 bases from V and 5 from J; bases not matched to a gene: 7. The CDR3 spans 14 residues. CDR1 and CDR2 from the germline V gene are LNHDA and SQIVND (reference sequence). The CDR3 coding sequence is TGTGCCAGTAGTCCCGGACAGGGTCAGACTGAAGCTTTCTTT. It codes for CASSPGQGQTEAFF.

This clone was found once. The chain combines TRBV7-9 with TRBJ2-6; 8 nucleotides match TRBD1. The CDR3 covers 18 residues. Trimming cost V 5 bases and J 0 bases; bases outside gene matches: 9. Germline CDR1 and CDR2: SEHNR and FQNEAQ (reference sequence). In DNA form, the CDR3 reads TGTGCCAGCAGCCATTCGACAGGGGCCAGCTCTGGGGCCAACGTCCTGACTTTC. It encodes CASSHSTGASSGANVLTF. Together with reference TRBV7-9 and TRBJ2-6, the CDR3 gives the full variable domain: DTGVSQNPRHKITKRGQNVTFRCDPISEHNRLYWYRQTLGQGPEFLTYFQNEAQLEKSRLLSDRFSAERPKGSFSTLEIQRTEQGDSAMYLCASSHSTGASSGANVLTFGAGSRLTVL.

The chain joins TRBV28 to TRBJ1-2, with no clear D. CDR1 and CDR2 (germline): MDHEN, SYDVKM. Trimming took 2 bases from V and 2 from J, leaving 6 bases between them. This CDR3 has 13 residues. CDR3 protein: CASSLKGNYGYTF. The CDR3 coding sequence is TGTGCCAGCAGTTTAAAAGGGAACTATGGCTACACCTTC.